Listed below are T cell receptor beta chains from one sample, sequenced in a study of shared clonotypes between healthy human individuals. The data were produced by immunoSEQ multiplex PCR, yet TCRdb's version contains in-frame clones alone and is incomplete. The table records about 1 million clones, about 75% of them present only once. The sequenced sample consisted of memory CD4+ T cells sorted from blood. The receptors derive from a man between 18 and 35 years old in good health. CDR3s include the opening cysteine and the closing phenylalanine or tryptophan. D genes are given only for firm matches. Not all rows give a size; the values are once, few, many and, for expanded clones, a class.

. TRBJ1-2 once TRBV5-6 TGTGCCAGCAGCTCCTCAATACAGGGTAACTATGGCTACACCTTC CASSSSIQGNYGYTF
. TRBJ1-6 few TRBV18 TGTGCCAGCTCACCGGGGGGGGATGGTAATTCACCCCTCCACTTT CASSPGGDGNSPLHF
TRBD1 TRBJ2-3 . TRBV19 TGTGCCAGTAGTTACGGACAGGGTAGTTCAGCGGATACGCAGTATTTT CASSYGQGSSADTQYF
TRBD1 TRBJ2-5 . TRBV5-8 TGTGCCAGCAGCCCCGGACAGGGAAAAGAGACCCAGTACTTC CASSPGQGKETQYF
. TRBJ2-2 . TRBV10-3 TGTGCCATCAGTGAGTCGGGACTGACCGGGGAGCTGTTTTTT CAISESGLTGELFF
TRBD1 TRBJ2-7 . TRBV11-2 TGTGCCAGCAGCAGGGGGACAGACTACGAGCAGTACTTC CASSRGTDYEQYF
. TRBJ2-3 . TRBV18 TGTGCCAGCTCACCATCCATGACCGGAGATACGCAGTATTTT CASSPSMTGDTQYF
. TRBJ1-3 . TRBV6-6 TGTGCCAGCAACCCAGGGAGCTCTGGAAACACCATATATTTT CASNPGSSGNTIYF
. TRBJ1-6 . TRBV5-1 TGCGCCAGCAGGGTCGACGATTATAATTCACCCCTCCACTTT CASRVDDYNSPLHF
. TRBJ2-1 . TRBV15 TGTGCCACCAGCGCCCGAGACCAGGTACGGCAGTTCTTC CATSARDQVRQFF
TRBD2 TRBJ2-1 . TRBV19 TGTGCCAGTAGTAACCCCGGGACTAGCTACGTAAATGAGCAGTTCTTC CASSNPGTSYVNEQFF
. TRBJ1-1 . TRBV7-2 TGTGCCAGCAGCTTAGGTAGGGTTTCGAACACTGAAGCTTTCTTT CASSLGRVSNTEAFF
. TRBJ2-5 . TRBV7-2 TGTGCCAGCAGCTTAGCTTTCGGTGGGACCCTAGAGACCCAGTACTTC CASSLAFGGTLETQYF
TRBD2 TRBJ2-2 once TRBV15 TGTGCCACCAGCAGAGATCCTCGGGAGGGCCGGGCCGGGGAGCTGTTTTTT CATSRDPREGRAGELFF
. TRBJ2-6 few TRBV28 TGTGCCAGCAGTTCACAGGGCCGGACTGGGGCCAACGTCCTGACTTTC CASSSQGRTGANVLTF
TRBD1 TRBJ2-3 . TRBV10-3 TGTGCCATCAGTGAGGCCGGGACAGGAGGCACAGATACGCAGTATTTT CAISEAGTGGTDTQYF